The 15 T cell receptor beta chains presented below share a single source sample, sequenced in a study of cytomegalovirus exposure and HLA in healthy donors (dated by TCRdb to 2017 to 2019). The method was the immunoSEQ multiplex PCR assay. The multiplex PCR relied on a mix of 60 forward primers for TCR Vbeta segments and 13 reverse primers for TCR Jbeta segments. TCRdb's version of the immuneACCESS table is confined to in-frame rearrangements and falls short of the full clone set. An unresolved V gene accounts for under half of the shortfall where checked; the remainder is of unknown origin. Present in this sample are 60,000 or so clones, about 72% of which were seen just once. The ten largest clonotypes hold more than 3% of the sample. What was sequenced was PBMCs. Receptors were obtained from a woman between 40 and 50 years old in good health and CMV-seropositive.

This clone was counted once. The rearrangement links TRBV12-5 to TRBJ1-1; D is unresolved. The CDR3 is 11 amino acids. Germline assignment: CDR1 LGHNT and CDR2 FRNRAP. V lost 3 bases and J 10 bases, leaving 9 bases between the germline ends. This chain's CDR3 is CASGFEIVAFF. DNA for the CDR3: TGTGCTAGTGGTTTTGAGATAGTAGCTTTCTTT.

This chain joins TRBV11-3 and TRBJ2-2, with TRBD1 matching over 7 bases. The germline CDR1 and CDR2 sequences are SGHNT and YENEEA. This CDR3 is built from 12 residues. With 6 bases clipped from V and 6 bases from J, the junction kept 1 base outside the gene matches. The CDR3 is CASSQGAGELFF. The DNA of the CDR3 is TGTGCCAGCAGTCAGGGGGCCGGGGAGCTGTTTTTT. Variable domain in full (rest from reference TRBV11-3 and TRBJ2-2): EAGVVQSPRYKIIEKKQPVAFWCNPISGHNTLYWYLQNLGQGPELLIRYENEEAVDDSQLPKDRFSAERLKGVDSTLKIQPAELGDSAVYLCASSQGAGELFFGEGSRLTVL.

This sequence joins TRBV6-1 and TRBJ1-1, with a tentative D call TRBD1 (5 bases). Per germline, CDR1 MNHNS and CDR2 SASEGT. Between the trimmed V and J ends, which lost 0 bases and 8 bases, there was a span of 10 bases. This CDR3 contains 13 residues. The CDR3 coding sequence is TGTGCCAGCAGTGAAGCTCAGGGATTGGAAGCTTTCTTT. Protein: CASSEAQGLEAFF.

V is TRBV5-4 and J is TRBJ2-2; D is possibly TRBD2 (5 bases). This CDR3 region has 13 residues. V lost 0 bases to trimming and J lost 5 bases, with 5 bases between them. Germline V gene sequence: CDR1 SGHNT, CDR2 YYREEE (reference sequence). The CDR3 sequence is CASSLAGTGELFF. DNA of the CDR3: TGTGCCAGCAGCTTGGCGGGGACCGGGGAGCTGTTTTTT.

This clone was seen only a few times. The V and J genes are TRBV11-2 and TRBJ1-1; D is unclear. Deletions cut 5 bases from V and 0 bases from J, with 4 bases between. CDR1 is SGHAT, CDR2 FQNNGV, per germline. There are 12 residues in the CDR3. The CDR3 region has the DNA TGTGCCAGCAGCCCAATGAACACTGAAGCTTTCTTT. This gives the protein CASSPMNTEAFF.

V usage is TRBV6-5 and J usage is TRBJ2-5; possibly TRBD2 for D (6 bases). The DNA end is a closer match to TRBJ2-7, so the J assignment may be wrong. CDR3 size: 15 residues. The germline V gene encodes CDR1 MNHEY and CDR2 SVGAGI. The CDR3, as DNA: TGTGCCAGCAGTTATGGGGGGATACGCAAGGCCGAGCAGTACTTC. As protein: CASSYGGIRKAEQYF.

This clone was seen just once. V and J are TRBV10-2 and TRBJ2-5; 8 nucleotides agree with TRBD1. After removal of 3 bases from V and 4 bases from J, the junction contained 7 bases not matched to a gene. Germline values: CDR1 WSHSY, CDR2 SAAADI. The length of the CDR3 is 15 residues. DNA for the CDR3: TGCGCCAGCAGTGACTCCGCCAGGGGGCCAGAGACCCAGTACTTC. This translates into CASSDSARGPETQYF.

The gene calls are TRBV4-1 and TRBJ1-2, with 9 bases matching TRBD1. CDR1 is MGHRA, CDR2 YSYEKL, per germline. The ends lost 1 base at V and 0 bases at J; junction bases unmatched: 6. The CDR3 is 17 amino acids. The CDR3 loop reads CASSQGPWTGANYGYTF. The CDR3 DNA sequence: TGCGCCAGCAGCCAAGGTCCCTGGACAGGGGCTAACTATGGCTACACCTTC.

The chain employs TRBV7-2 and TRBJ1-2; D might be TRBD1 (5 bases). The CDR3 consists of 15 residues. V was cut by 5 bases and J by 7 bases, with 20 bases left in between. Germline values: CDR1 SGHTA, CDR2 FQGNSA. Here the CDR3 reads CASSTRSGRQAGYTF. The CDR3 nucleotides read TGTGCCAGCAGCACACGATCAGGGAGGCAGGCTGGCTACACCTTC.

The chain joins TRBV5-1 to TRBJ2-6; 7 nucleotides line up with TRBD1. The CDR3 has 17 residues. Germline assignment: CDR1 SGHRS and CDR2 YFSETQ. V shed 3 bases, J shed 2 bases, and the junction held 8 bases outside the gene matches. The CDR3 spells CASSSYRGVAGANVLTF. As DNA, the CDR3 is TGCGCCAGCAGCTCATACAGGGGTGTAGCTGGGGCCAACGTCCTGACTTTC.

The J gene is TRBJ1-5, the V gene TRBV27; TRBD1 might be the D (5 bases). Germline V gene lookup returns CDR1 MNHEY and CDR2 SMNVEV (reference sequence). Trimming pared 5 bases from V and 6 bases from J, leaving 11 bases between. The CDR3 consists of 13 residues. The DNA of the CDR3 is TGTGCCAGCAGTCTCAGGGAAGGTCAGCCCCAGCATTTT. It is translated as CASSLREGQPQHF.

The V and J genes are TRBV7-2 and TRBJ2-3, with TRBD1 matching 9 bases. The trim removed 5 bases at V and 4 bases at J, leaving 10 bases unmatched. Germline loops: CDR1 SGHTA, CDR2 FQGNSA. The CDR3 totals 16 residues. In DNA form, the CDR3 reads TGTGCCAGCAGCAGGCCCCGGGACAGGGACGCAGATACGCAGTATTTT. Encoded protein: CASSRPRDRDADTQYF.

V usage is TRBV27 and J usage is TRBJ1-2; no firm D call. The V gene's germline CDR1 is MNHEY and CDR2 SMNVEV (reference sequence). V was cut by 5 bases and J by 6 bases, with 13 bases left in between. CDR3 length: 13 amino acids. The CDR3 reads CASSADTYHGYTF. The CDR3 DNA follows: TGTGCCAGCAGTGCCGACACGTACCATGGCTACACCTTC.

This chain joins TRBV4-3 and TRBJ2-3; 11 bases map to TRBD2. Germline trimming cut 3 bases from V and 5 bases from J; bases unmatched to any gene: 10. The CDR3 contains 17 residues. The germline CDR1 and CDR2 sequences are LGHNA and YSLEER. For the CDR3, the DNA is TGCGCCAGCAGCCATGATATAGCGGGGGGGCCAAGAGATACGCAGTATTTT. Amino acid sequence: CASSHDIAGGPRDTQYF.

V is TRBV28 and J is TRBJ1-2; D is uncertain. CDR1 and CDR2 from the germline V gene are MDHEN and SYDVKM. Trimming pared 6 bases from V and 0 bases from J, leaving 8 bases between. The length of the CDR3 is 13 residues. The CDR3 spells CASRVTSNYGYTF. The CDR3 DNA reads TGTGCCAGCAGGGTTACATCTAACTATGGCTACACCTTC.